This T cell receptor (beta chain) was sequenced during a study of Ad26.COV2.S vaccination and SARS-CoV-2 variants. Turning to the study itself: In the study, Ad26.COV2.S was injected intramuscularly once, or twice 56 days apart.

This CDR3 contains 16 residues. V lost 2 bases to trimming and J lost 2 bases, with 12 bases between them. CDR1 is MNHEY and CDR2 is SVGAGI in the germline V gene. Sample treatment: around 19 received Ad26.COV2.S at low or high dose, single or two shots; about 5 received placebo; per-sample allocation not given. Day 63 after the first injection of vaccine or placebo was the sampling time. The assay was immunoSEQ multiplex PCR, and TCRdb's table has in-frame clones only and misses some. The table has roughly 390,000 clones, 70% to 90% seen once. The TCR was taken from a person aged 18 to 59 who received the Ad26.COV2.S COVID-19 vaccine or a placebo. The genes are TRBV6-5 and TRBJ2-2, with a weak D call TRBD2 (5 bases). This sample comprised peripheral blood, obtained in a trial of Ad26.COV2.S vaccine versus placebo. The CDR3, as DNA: TGTGCCAGCAGTTACCTTGGTGGGAGCAACACCGGGGAGCTGTTTTTT. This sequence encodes CASSYLGGSNTGELFF.